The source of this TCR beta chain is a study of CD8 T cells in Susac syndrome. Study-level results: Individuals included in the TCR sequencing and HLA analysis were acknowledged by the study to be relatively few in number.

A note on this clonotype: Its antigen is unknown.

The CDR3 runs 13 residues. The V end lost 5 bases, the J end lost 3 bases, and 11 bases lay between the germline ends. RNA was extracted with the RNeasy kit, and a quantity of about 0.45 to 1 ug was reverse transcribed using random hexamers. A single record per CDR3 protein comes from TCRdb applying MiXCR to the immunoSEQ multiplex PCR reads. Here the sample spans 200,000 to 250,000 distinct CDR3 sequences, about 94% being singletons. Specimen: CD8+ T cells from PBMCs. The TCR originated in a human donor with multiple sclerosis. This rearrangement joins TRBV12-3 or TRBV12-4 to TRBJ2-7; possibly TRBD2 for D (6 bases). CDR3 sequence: CASSPVGGYEQYF. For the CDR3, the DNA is TGTGCCAGCAGTCCCGTGGGGGGCTACGAGCAGTACTTC.